What follows describes a single T cell receptor (beta chain). The data derive from a study of blood T cell repertoires in COVID-19. The CDR3 totals 17 residues. With 4 bases clipped from V and 2 bases from J, the junction kept 10 bases outside the gene matches. Germline CDR1 reads SGHDT; CDR2 reads YYEEEE. Sequencing was performed with immunoSEQ multiplex PCR; in TCRdb, only in-frame clones are kept and a portion is missing. The data hold tens of thousands of clones, with approximately 80% observed a single time. The rearrangement uses TRBV5-6 and TRBJ2-7; 12 nucleotides agree with TRBD2. This sequence was found in a woman older than 75 with acute or convalescent COVID-19. Sequences were obtained from peripheral blood. The CDR3 DNA reads as TGTGCCAGCAGCAGAGTCGGACTAGCGGGATCCACCTACGAGCAGTACTTC. Its protein product is CASSRVGLAGSTYEQYF.